The 32 T cell receptor beta chains given below trace back to one sample, sequenced in a study of vaccination and CD4 T cells after COVID-19. Documented treatment: approximately 9-day PBMC culture with coronavirus spike peptide pools or control peptides (ViraFEST assay). These TCRs' antigens remain unknown. Scientists ran DNA taken from cultured CD4+ T cells through the Oncomine TCR Beta short-read assay for sequencing. TCRdb re-called the PCR reads with MiXCR, one entry per CDR3 protein. The sample holds about 10,000 distinct CDR3 sequences, around 61% seen once. The sequenced material came from CD4+ T cells from blood, cultured in vitro. The receptors originated from a human donor who had recovered from COVID-19.

The chain couples TRBV7-2 to TRBJ1-2; D perhaps matches TRBD1 (6 bases). The CDR3 contains 15 residues. The germline gives CDR1 SGHTA, CDR2 FQGNSA. The V gene lost 1 base and the J gene lost 6 bases, with 15 bases spanning the gap. The CDR3 DNA is TGTGCCAGCAGCTTAGATCCCCGGAAGGGGGATGGCTACACCTTC. Protein product: CASSLDPRKGDGYTF.

The gene calls are TRBV2 and TRBJ2-2, with TRBD1 matching 7 bases. V trimming: 6 bases; J trimming: 4 bases; junction bases outside the gene matches: 2. Germline V lookup: CDR1 SNHLY, CDR2 FYNNEI. This CDR3 has 13 residues. CDR3 in amino acids: CASRRQGTGELFF. The DNA of the CDR3 is TGTGCCAGCAGGCGACAGGGCACCGGGGAGCTGTTTTTT. Using reference TRBV2 and TRBJ2-2 for the parts outside the CDR3, the full variable domain is EPEVTQTPSHQVTQMGQEVILRCVPISNHLYFYWYRQILGQKVEFLVSFYNNEISEKSEIFDDQFSVERPDGSNFTLKIRSTKLEDSAMYFCASRRQGTGELFFGEGSRLTVL.

V and J are TRBV19 and TRBJ2-3, with D perhaps assigned TRBD1 or TRBD2 (5 bases each). The ends were cut back, 3 bases at V and 3 bases at J, with 10 bases in the middle. Germline loops: CDR1 LNHDA, CDR2 SQIVND (reference sequence). The CDR3 is 14 residues long. The CDR3 loop is CASSMGRETDTQYF. The CDR3 DNA reads as TGTGCCAGTAGTATGGGCAGGGAGACAGATACGCAGTATTTT.

The chain couples TRBV5-1 to TRBJ1-1; no clear D. V was clipped by 0 bases and J by 5 bases, with 14 bases between them. The CDR3 loop spans 15 amino acids. Germline CDR1 and CDR2: SGHRS and YFSETQ. The CDR3 DNA is TGCGCCAGCAGCTTGGGGGTCCCGTGGGGAACTGAAGCTTTCTTT. Encoded protein: CASSLGVPWGTEAFF.

The V and J genes are TRBV28 and TRBJ2-5; tentative D call: TRBD1 (7 bases). Trimming shortened V by 5 bases and J by 5 bases, and 18 bases separated the two germline ends. CDR3 size: 15 residues. CDR1 MDHEN and CDR2 SYDVKM come from the germline V gene. The CDR3 reads CASSPGTVREETQYF. The DNA of the CDR3 is TGTGCCAGCAGTCCAGGGACAGTTCGGGAGGAGACCCAGTACTTC.

The chain recombines TRBV12-3 or TRBV12-4 with TRBJ1-2; weak D call: TRBD1 (6 bases). The CDR3 runs to 16 residues. V was trimmed by 8 bases and J by 4 bases, leaving 23 bases between them. The CDR3 DNA follows: TGTGCCAGCGGACTATCGTCCGGGGGCCCCCTCTATGGCTACACCTTC. Translation: CASGLSSGGPLYGYTF.

This clonotype appeared a few times. The chain has TRBV6-1 and TRBJ1-1, with a possible D match to TRBD1 (6 bases). Germline-derived CDR1 and CDR2 are MNHNS and SASEGT. V was pared by 4 bases and J by 1 base, with 10 bases between. The CDR3 spans 14 residues. The CDR3 reads CASSASGQNTEAFF. The DNA for the CDR3 is TGTGCCAGCAGTGCGTCGGGACAGAACACTGAAGCTTTCTTT.

This clonotype was seen only a few times. The gene calls are TRBV9 and TRBJ1-2, with D unclear. The germline V and J ends were trimmed by 0 bases and 4 bases, with 7 bases remaining between them. This CDR3 has 13 amino acids. CDR1 and CDR2 (germline): SGDLS, YYNGEE. Here the CDR3 reads CASSVDYAYGYTF. Here the CDR3 DNA reads TGTGCCAGCAGCGTAGACTACGCCTATGGCTACACCTTC.

V is TRBV6-5 and J is TRBJ2-6, with D possibly TRBD2 on 5 matching bases. The CDR3 totals 16 residues. V was trimmed by 0 bases and J by 2 bases, leaving 8 bases between them. The V gene's germline CDR1 is MNHEY and CDR2 SVGAGI. This chain's CDR3 is CASSYSPGAGANVLTF. CDR3 in DNA: TGTGCCAGCAGTTACTCCCCCGGGGCTGGGGCCAACGTCCTGACTTTC.

The chain uses TRBV20-1 and TRBJ1-6; 10 nucleotides match TRBD1. Trimming cost V 1 base and J 7 bases; bases outside gene matches: 7. The CDR3 spans 16 residues. Germline V lookup: CDR1 DFQATT, CDR2 SNEGSKA (reference sequence). The CDR3 DNA reads as TGCAGTGCTAGAGCATCGGGACAGGGGAAGAATTCACCCCTCCACTTT. As protein: CSARASGQGKNSPLHF.

The chain couples TRBV11-2 to TRBJ1-2, with unresolved D. V shed 5 bases and J shed 2 bases, with 12 bases lying between them. Germline loops: CDR1 SGHAT, CDR2 FQNNGV. The CDR3 totals 14 residues. The CDR3 nucleotides are TGTGCCAGCAGCCCTAGGTCTTCAAACTATGGCTACACCTTC. It translates to CASSPRSSNYGYTF.

The V gene is TRBV20-1, the J gene TRBJ2-5; D may match TRBD1 or TRBD2 (6 bases each). V was pared by 6 bases and J by 5 bases, with 19 bases between. CDR1 is DFQATT, CDR2 SNEGSKA, per germline (reference sequence). CDR3 length: 14 amino acids. This CDR3 is CSATRGVREETQYF. The CDR3 DNA follows: TGCAGTGCCACAAGGGGGGTCCGGGAGGAGACCCAGTACTTC.

This rearrangement joins TRBV28 to TRBJ1-2, with a tentative D call TRBD1 (5 bases). The CDR3 runs 14 residues. Germline V gene data show CDR1 as MDHEN and CDR2 as SYDVKM. Trimming took off 6 bases at V and 2 bases at J, with 13 bases between the two ends. The CDR3: CASSSGTSNYGYTF. For the CDR3, the DNA is TGTGCCAGCAGCTCCGGGACTTCAAACTATGGCTACACCTTC.

The V call is TRBV11-3, the J call TRBJ1-2, with unresolved D. CDR1 is SGHNT and CDR2 is YENEEA in the germline V gene. The V gene lost 4 bases and the J gene lost 8 bases, with 23 bases spanning the gap. This CDR3 has 16 amino acids. CDR3: CASSSRVQNAKRGYTF. The CDR3 DNA reads TGTGCCAGCAGCTCACGGGTCCAGAATGCAAAGAGAGGCTACACCTTC.

This chain links TRBV20-1 with TRBJ1-6; 7 nucleotides line up with TRBD1. The CDR3 consists of 12 residues. Germline loops: CDR1 DFQATT, CDR2 SNEGSKA (reference sequence). The CDR3 region has the DNA TGCACCCCAGGACAGGCCAATTCACCCCTCCACTTT. Amino acids: CTPGQANSPLHF.

Points on this clonotype: One end of the junction fails to match germline, which may point to a read error. The V call is TRBV2, the J call TRBJ1-2; 7 bases fit TRBD1. This CDR3 contains 12 residues. Germline assignment: CDR1 SNHLY and CDR2 FYNNEI. Here the CDR3 DNA reads TGTGCCAGCAGTCCGGGACAGTCCCAAAAGATGTTC. Its translation: CASSPGQSQKMF.

The chain combines TRBV7-2 with TRBJ1-1; maybe TRBD1 (5 bases). Germline assignment: CDR1 SGHTA and CDR2 FQGNSA. Trimming stripped 5 bases from V and 2 bases from J, with 15 bases between. This CDR3 has 15 amino acids. CDR3 residues: CASSPRERVNTEAFF. The CDR3 nucleotides are TGTGCCAGCAGCCCCAGGGAGCGGGTTAACACTGAAGCTTTCTTT.

The chain uses TRBV29-1 and TRBJ1-2; D gene unclear. V was shortened by 2 bases and J by 6 bases, with 16 bases between the two germline ends. The CDR3 length is 14 residues. Looked up from germline, CDR1 is SQVTM and CDR2 is ANQGSEA. Written as DNA, the CDR3 is TGCAGCGTTGAATCTCCGGAGCGCCGAGATGGCTACACCTTC. Amino acids: CSVESPERRDGYTF.

This CDR3 reads CASSSGASSETQYF. CDR3 sequence (DNA): TGTGCCAGCAGTAGCGGGGCGTCCTCAGAGACCCAGTACTTC. This chain connects TRBV2 to TRBJ2-5; TRBD2 matches 7 bases. This CDR3 region has 14 residues. J lost 4 bases, V lost 5 bases, and 7 bases had no gene match. Germline V gene sequence: CDR1 SNHLY, CDR2 FYNNEI.

The chain is built from TRBV7-2 and TRBJ2-5; D ambiguous. This CDR3 region has 13 residues. Trimming took off 0 bases at V and 1 base at J, with 3 bases between the two ends. Germline CDR1 reads SGHTA; CDR2 reads FQGNSA. The CDR3 nucleotides are TGTGCCAGCAGCTTAGCGTTCCAAGAGACCCAGTACTTC. Translating it yields CASSLAFQETQYF.

The V call is TRBV19, the J call TRBJ2-2; 9 positions agree with TRBD2. Germline V gene data show CDR1 as LNHDA and CDR2 as SQIVND (reference sequence). J lost 7 bases, V lost 5 bases, and 20 bases had no gene match. The CDR3 length is 19 residues. CDR3 sequence (DNA): TGTGCCAGTAGTCCACGCCAACTTCGTAGCGGGGGTCGGGGCGGGGAGCTGTTTTTT. It yields the protein CASSPRQLRSGGRGGELFF.

J is TRBJ1-5 and V is TRBV20-1, with 9 nucleotides matching TRBD1. With V trimmed by 6 bases and J by 2 bases, 5 bases remained unmatched. CDR3 length equals 14 residues. In germline, CDR1 is DFQATT, CDR2 SNEGSKA (reference sequence). This CDR3 reads CSAATGGGNQPQHF. Written as DNA, the CDR3 is TGCAGTGCCGCCACAGGGGGCGGCAATCAGCCCCAGCATTTT.

This clonotype showed up just a few times. The chain uses TRBV6-2 or TRBV6-3 and TRBJ2-7, with a tentative D call TRBD2 (6 bases). The V and J ends lost 5 bases and 3 bases respectively, with 23 bases between them. The length of the CDR3 is 17 residues. From germline, CDR1 is MNHEY and CDR2 SVGEGT. CDR3 DNA sequence: TGTGCCAGCAGTGCCCGGGGGACGGCAAACGCAGGCTACGAGCAGTACTTC. It encodes CASSARGTANAGYEQYF.

This clonotype was observed a few times. The J gene is TRBJ1-1, the V gene TRBV24-1; D remains unclear. The germline V and J ends were trimmed by 12 bases and 0 bases, with 13 bases remaining between them. The CDR3 runs to 13 residues. Germline CDR1 is KGHDR and CDR2 is SFDVKD. The CDR3 region has the DNA TGTGCCCTAGTGGCGGCTATGAACACTGAAGCTTTCTTT. Translated: CALVAAMNTEAFF.

V and J are TRBV7-9 and TRBJ2-5; D not certain. This CDR3 region has 15 residues. V dropped 2 bases and J dropped 0 bases, with 10 bases sitting between them. CDR1 is SEHNR and CDR2 is FQNEAQ in the germline V gene (reference sequence). The CDR3 region is CASSLPRRYQETQYF. In nucleotides, the CDR3 is TGTGCCAGCAGCTTACCGCGGCGCTACCAAGAGACCCAGTACTTC.

V and J are TRBV20-1 and TRBJ2-7; TRBD2 matches 10 bases. The CDR3 totals 15 residues. Per the germline V gene, CDR1 is DFQATT and CDR2 is SNEGSKA (reference sequence). V was clipped by 3 bases and J by 6 bases; unmatched bases: 11. As DNA, the CDR3 is TGCAGTGCTAGCCAACTAACTAGCGGGGCCGCCGAGCAGTACTTC. Protein product: CSASQLTSGAAEQYF.

V is TRBV4-1 and J is TRBJ2-6, with D tentatively TRBD2 (6 bases). The CDR3 runs to 17 residues. Germline V CDR1 and CDR2: MGHRA, YSYEKL. The V and J ends lost 3 bases and 0 bases respectively, with 12 bases between them. In DNA, the CDR3 is TGCGCCAGCAGCCAGGGGGGACGGAACTCTGGGGCCAACGTCCTGACTTTC. Translating it yields CASSQGGRNSGANVLTF.

The J gene is TRBJ2-7, the V gene TRBV6-1, with D uncertain. The V gene lost 0 bases and the J gene lost 2 bases, with 5 bases spanning the gap. The CDR3 extends over 13 amino acids. CDR1 is MNHNS, CDR2 SASEGT, per germline. DNA for the CDR3: TGTGCCAGCAGTGAAGCCTTAACCTACGAGCAGTACTTC. Amino acid sequence: CASSEALTYEQYF.

This chain uses TRBV6-2 or TRBV6-3 with TRBJ1-5; D ambiguous. The V gene's germline CDR1 is MNHEY and CDR2 SVGEGT. Trimming cost V 0 bases and J 9 bases, with 6 bases left between them. This CDR3 contains 12 residues. The CDR3, as DNA: TGTGCCAGCAGTTACTCGCCGGGGCCCCAGCATTTT. Encoded protein: CASSYSPGPQHF.

The chain recombines TRBV12-3 or TRBV12-4 with TRBJ2-1, with no clear D. This CDR3 spans 14 amino acids. The V end lost 0 bases, the J end lost 9 bases, and 12 bases lay between the germline ends. CDR3 sequence reads: CASSLALSGGEQFF. The CDR3 bases are TGTGCCAGCAGTTTAGCGCTAAGTGGCGGTGAGCAGTTCTTC.

This clonotype was seen just once. The V and J genes are TRBV15 and TRBJ1-4; D ambiguous. The ends were cut back, 1 base at V and 5 bases at J, with 5 bases in the middle. The germline gives CDR1 LNHNV, CDR2 YYDKDF (reference sequence). This CDR3 region has 13 residues. The CDR3 sequence: CATSRGKNEKLFF. DNA of the CDR3: TGTGCCACCAGCAGAGGCAAGAATGAAAAACTGTTTTTT.

V usage is TRBV5-1 and J usage is TRBJ1-6, with TRBD1 matching over 10 bases. This CDR3 has 16 amino acids. Germline-derived CDR1 and CDR2 are SGHRS and YFSETQ. The V and J ends lost 4 bases and 7 bases, in that order; junction bases with no gene match: 8. CDR3 sequence (DNA): TGCGCCAGCAGCCAAGATCCGGGACAGGGGAATTCACCCCTCCACTTT. Protein sequence: CASSQDPGQGNSPLHF.